The 10 T cell receptor beta chains given below trace back to one sample, sequenced in a study of blood T cell repertoires in COVID-19. TCRdb keeps only in-frame clones here, not all; method: immunoSEQ multiplex PCR. The table lists 95,000 to 150,000 clones, approximately 80% of them singletons, with around 25% in the top ten. Input material: peripheral blood. The source of these receptors is a human donor in a cohort sampled during active COVID-19.

The chain is built from TRBV3-1 (or the pseudogene TRBV3-2) and TRBJ2-7; 11 nucleotides match TRBD2. Per germline, CDR1 LGHDT and CDR2 YNNKEL (reference sequence). This CDR3 spans 15 amino acids. The J segment lost 0 bases and the V segment lost 5 bases, leaving 3 bases of the junction unmatched. This chain's CDR3 is CASSSGLAVSYEQYF. The CDR3 nucleotides are TGTGCCAGCAGCTCGGGACTAGCGGTCTCCTACGAGCAGTACTTC.

DNA for the CDR3: TGTGCCAGCACCCTAGATAACACGAACACTGAAGCTTTCTTT. Translating gives CASTLDNTNTEAFF. The gene calls are TRBV7-9 and TRBJ1-1; D gene uncertain. Germline CDR1 is SEHNR and CDR2 is FQNEAQ (reference sequence). V dropped 7 bases and J dropped 1 base, with 13 bases sitting between them. The CDR3 loop spans 14 amino acids.

This chain uses TRBV10-3 with TRBJ2-5; no clear D. V gave up 4 bases and J gave up 4 bases, with 4 bases separating them. Germline V CDR1 and CDR2: ENHRY, SYGVKD. CDR3 length equals 11 residues. Here the CDR3 DNA reads TGTGCCATCAGTGGCGCAGAGACCCAGTACTTC. Amino acids: CAISGAETQYF.

V usage is TRBV3-1 (or the pseudogene TRBV3-2) and J usage is TRBJ2-7; TRBD1 might be the D (6 bases). CDR1 and CDR2 from the germline V gene are LGHDT and YNNKEL (reference sequence). The CDR3 sequence is 16 residues long. Trimming shortened V by 4 bases and J by 2 bases, and 18 bases separated the two germline ends. This CDR3 reads CASSRPWAGATYEQYF. The CDR3 DNA is TGTGCCAGCAGCCGGCCTTGGGCAGGGGCTACCTACGAGCAGTACTTC.

This clone was recorded once. CDR3 in amino acids: CASSPGWGGNYGYTF. For the CDR3, the DNA is TGTGCCAGCAGCCCAGGGTGGGGGGGTAACTATGGCTACACCTTC. The rearrangement links TRBV3-1 (or the pseudogene TRBV3-2) to TRBJ1-2; D might be TRBD1 (5 bases). Germline V CDR1 and CDR2: LGHDT, YNNKEL (reference sequence). The CDR3 is 15 amino acids. V lost 4 bases and J 1 base, leaving 13 bases between the germline ends.

The V gene is TRBV6-5, the J gene TRBJ1-3, with D unresolved. The CDR3 has 14 amino acids. CDR1 and CDR2 from the germline V gene are MNHEY and SVGAGI. Trimming took 10 bases from V and 2 from J, leaving 15 bases between them. The CDR3 nucleotides read TGTGCCATCAAGAAAAGCGCTGCTGGAAACACCATATATTTT. Its protein is CAIKKSAAGNTIYF.

The gene calls are TRBV28 and TRBJ2-6, with 7 bases matching TRBD1. The J segment lost 0 bases and the V segment lost 6 bases, leaving 5 bases of the junction unmatched. CDR1 and CDR2 from the germline V gene are MDHEN and SYDVKM. The CDR3 has 16 residues. This CDR3 is CASRQGPGSGANVLTF. CDR3 nucleotide sequence: TGTGCCAGCAGACAGGGGCCAGGCTCTGGGGCCAACGTCCTGACTTTC. The full variable domain, rest sourced from reference TRBV28 and TRBJ2-6, is DVKVTQSSRYLVKRTGEKVFLECVQDMDHENMFWYRQDPGLGLRLIYFSYDVKMKEKGDIPEGYSVSREKKERFSLILESASTNQTSMYLCASRQGPGSGANVLTFGAGSRLTVL.

The rearrangement joins TRBV15 to TRBJ2-7, with 7 bases that match TRBD1. Germline V gene sequence: CDR1 LNHNV, CDR2 YYDKDF (reference sequence). The CDR3 has 15 residues. The V and J ends lost 1 base and 2 bases, in that order; junction bases with no gene match: 5. As DNA, the CDR3 is TGTGCCACCAGCAGAGTCAACAGGGGAACCTACGAGCAGTACTTC. This encodes CATSRVNRGTYEQYF.

This clone was seen more than once but under ten times. The J gene is TRBJ1-2, the V gene TRBV7-8, with TRBD1 identical over 8 bases. Per the germline V gene, CDR1 is SGHVS and CDR2 is FQNEAQ. This CDR3 comprises 17 residues. After removal of 4 bases from V and 7 bases from J, the junction contained 17 bases not matched to a gene. The CDR3 region is CASSSWGAAGGLIGYTF. CDR3 DNA: TGTGCCAGCAGCTCCTGGGGGGCGGCAGGGGGCTTAATTGGCTACACCTTC. The full variable domain, in which reference TRBV7-8 and TRBJ1-2 provide the parts outside the CDR3, is GAGVSQSPRYKVAKRGQDVALRCDPISGHVSLFWYQQALGQGPEFLTYFQNEAQLDKSGLPSDRFFAERPEGSVSTLKIQRTQQEDSAVYLCASSSWGAAGGLIGYTFGSGTRLTVV.

In the case of this clone: This may be a read error: a much more frequent sequence differs by one nucleotide. J is TRBJ1-6 and V is TRBV7-2, with TRBD1 as a possible D gene (6 bases). The CDR3 loop spans 15 amino acids. The germline gives CDR1 SGHTA, CDR2 FQGNSA. The CDR3 DNA sequence: TGTGCCAGCAGCGTAAACAGGGTACATAATTCACCCTTCCACTTT. It yields the protein CASSVNRVHNSPFHF.